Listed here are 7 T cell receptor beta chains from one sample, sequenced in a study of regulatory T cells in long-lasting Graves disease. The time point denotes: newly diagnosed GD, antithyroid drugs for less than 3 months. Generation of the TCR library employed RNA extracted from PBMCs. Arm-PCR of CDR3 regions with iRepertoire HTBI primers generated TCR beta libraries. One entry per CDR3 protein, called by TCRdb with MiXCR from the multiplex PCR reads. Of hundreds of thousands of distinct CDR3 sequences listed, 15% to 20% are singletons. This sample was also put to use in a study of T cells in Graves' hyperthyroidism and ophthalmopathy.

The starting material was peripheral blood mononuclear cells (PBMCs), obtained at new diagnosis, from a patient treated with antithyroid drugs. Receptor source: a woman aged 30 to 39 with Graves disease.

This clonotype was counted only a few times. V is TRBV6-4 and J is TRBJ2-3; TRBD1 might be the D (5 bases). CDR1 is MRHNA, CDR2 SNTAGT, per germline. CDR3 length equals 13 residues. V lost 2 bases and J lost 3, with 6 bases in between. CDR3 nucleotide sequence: TGTGCCAGCAGTGACCAGGGTACAGATACGCAGTATTTT. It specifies CASSDQGTDTQYF.

The DNA of the CDR3 is TGCGCCAGCAAAATAGGGACGGCTATACAAGAGACCCAGTACTTC. This encodes CASKIGTAIQETQYF. J is TRBJ2-5 and V is TRBV5-1; D is tentatively TRBD1 or TRBD2 (5 bases each). V lost 6 bases and J lost 2, with 17 bases in between. Germline values: CDR1 SGHRS, CDR2 YFSETQ. The CDR3 extends over 15 amino acids.

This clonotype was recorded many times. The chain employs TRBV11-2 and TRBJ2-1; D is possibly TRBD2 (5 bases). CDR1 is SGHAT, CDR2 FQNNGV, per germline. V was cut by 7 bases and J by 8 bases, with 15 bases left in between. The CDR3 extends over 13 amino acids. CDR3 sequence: CASTPPAGYEQFF. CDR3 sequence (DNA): TGTGCCAGCACTCCCCCGGCGGGCTATGAGCAGTTCTTC. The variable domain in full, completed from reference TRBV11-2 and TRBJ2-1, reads EAGVAQSPRYKIIEKRQSVAFWCNPISGHATLYWYQQILGQGPKLLIQFQNNGVVDDSQLPKDRFSAERLKGVDSTLKIQPAKLEDSAVYLCASTPPAGYEQFFGPGTRLTVL.

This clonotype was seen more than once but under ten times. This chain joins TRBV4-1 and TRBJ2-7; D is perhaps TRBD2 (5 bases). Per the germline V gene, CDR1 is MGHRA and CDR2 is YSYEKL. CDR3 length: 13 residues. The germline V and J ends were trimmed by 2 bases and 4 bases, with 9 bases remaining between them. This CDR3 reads CASSQREGYEQYF. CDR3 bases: TGCGCCAGCAGCCAAAGAGAGGGTTACGAGCAGTACTTC.

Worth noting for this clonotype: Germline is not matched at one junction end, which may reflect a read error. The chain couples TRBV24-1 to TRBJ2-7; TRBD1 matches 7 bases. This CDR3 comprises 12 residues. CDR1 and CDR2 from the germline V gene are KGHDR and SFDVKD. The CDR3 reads CAASETGSEQYF. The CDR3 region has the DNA TGTGCCGCCAGTGAGACAGGGTCCGAGCAGTACTTC.

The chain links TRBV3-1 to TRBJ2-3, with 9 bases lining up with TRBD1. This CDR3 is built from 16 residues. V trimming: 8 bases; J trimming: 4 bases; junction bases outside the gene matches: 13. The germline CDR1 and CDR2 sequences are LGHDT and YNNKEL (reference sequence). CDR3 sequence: CASSRRTGEESDTQYF. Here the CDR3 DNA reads TGTGCCAGCTCACGACGGACAGGGGAGGAATCAGATACGCAGTATTTT.

The CDR3, as DNA: TGTGCCAGCAGTGGTCAGGAGCCTGGGGCCAACGTCCTGACTTTC. It codes for CASSGQEPGANVLTF. The chain is built from TRBV2 and TRBJ2-6; D is unclear. V lost 4 bases and J lost 2, with 9 bases in between. Germline V lookup: CDR1 SNHLY, CDR2 FYNNEI. The CDR3 consists of 15 residues.